This T cell receptor (beta chain) was sequenced during a study of blood T cell repertoires in COVID-19. The authors' processing: The assay estimated nucleated cells by amplifying reference gene primers. Generated by immunoSEQ multiplex PCR, the TCRdb table keeps only in-frame clones and is missing some. V, J and clone size were drawn from that table, and D and trimming were deduced from the DNA. The sample includes roughly 180,000 clones, approximately 85% of them seen just once. Trimming pared 0 bases from V and 3 bases from J, leaving 21 bases between. The CDR3 covers 19 residues. Per the germline V gene, CDR1 is SGHRS and CDR2 is YFSETQ.

Sequenced: peripheral blood. This TCR was recovered from a man at least 80 years old with COVID-19, enrolled during active disease. The chain joins TRBV5-1 to TRBJ2-2, with D tentatively TRBD1 (7 bases). In DNA form, the CDR3 reads TGCGCCAGCAGCTTGGCGGGGGACGGGACAGCCTGGGACACCGGGGAGCTGTTTTTT. Protein product: CASSLAGDGTAWDTGELFF.